Shown below are 32 T cell receptor beta chains from a single sample sequenced in a study of blood T cell repertoires in COVID-19. Here immunoSEQ multiplex PCR was the method, and the copy in TCRdb shows in-frame clones only, minus some. The sample contains approximately 120,000 clones, around four fifths of which appear only once. The specimen sequenced was PBMCs or T cells enriched from blood (not recorded which). The receptors come from a young man who had recovered from COVID-19.

The V call is TRBV5-4, the J call TRBJ1-2; 8 nucleotides line up with TRBD1. Unmatched junction bases numbered 9, after V lost 3 bases and J lost 8 bases. The CDR3 loop spans 14 amino acids. CDR1 is SGHNT, CDR2 YYREEE, per germline (reference sequence). CDR3: CASSWSRTGQGYTF. The DNA for the CDR3 is TGTGCCAGCAGCTGGTCCCGGACAGGGCAAGGCTACACCTTC.

In its sample, this clone was seen a few times. The V gene is TRBV10-3, the J gene TRBJ1-5, with D perhaps TRBD1 (5 bases). Germline V lookup: CDR1 ENHRY, CDR2 SYGVKD. Trimming took 5 bases from V and 5 from J, leaving 10 bases between them. The CDR3 extends over 13 amino acids. CDR3 sequence reads: CAISSGPDQPQHF. The CDR3 nucleotides read TGTGCCATCAGTTCAGGGCCGGATCAGCCCCAGCATTTT.

CDR3 DNA: TGTGCCAGCAGTTTAGACAGCCCTAATGAAAAACTGTTTTTT. Its protein product is CASSLDSPNEKLFF. The chain joins TRBV27 to TRBJ1-4; TRBD1 might be the D (5 bases). The germline CDR1 and CDR2 sequences are MNHEY and SMNVEV (reference sequence). This CDR3 spans 14 amino acids. V lost 2 bases, J lost 3 bases, and 7 bases lay in between.

This clone was counted once. The chain carries TRBV27 and TRBJ2-6; TRBD2 aligns across 12 bases. V trimming: 2 bases; J trimming: 9 bases; junction bases outside the gene matches: 14. The CDR3 runs 19 residues. The germline gives CDR1 MNHEY, CDR2 SMNVEV (reference sequence). The CDR3 protein is CASSLRMTSGGFRDNVLTF. The DNA of the CDR3 is TGTGCCAGCAGTTTAAGGATGACTAGCGGGGGCTTTAGGGACAACGTCCTGACTTTC.

This clone was detected only a few times. This chain uses TRBV18 with TRBJ1-1; D gene uncertain. V was cut by 0 bases and J by 1 base, with 6 bases left in between. The CDR3 covers 14 residues. Germline-derived CDR1 and CDR2 are KGHSH and LQKENI. The CDR3 here is CASSPPNTNTEAFF. Here the CDR3 DNA reads TGTGCCAGCTCACCACCAAACACGAACACTGAAGCTTTCTTT. Full variable domain (rest looked up from reference TRBV18 and TRBJ1-1): NAGVMQNPRHLVRRRGQEARLRCSPMKGHSHVYWYRQLPEEGLKFMVYLQKENIIDESGMPKERFSAEFPKEGPSILRIQQVVRGDSAAYFCASSPPNTNTEAFFGQGTRLTVV.

The chain carries TRBV11-2 and TRBJ1-4, with D possibly being TRBD1 (5 bases). V lost 4 bases and J 4 bases, leaving 13 bases between the germline ends. CDR1 is SGHAT and CDR2 is FQNNGV in the germline V gene. This CDR3 comprises 15 residues. The CDR3 here is CASSSLFQGNEKLFF. For the CDR3, the DNA is TGTGCCAGCAGCTCCTTATTCCAGGGTAATGAAAAACTGTTTTTT.

In this sample, this clone turned up once. This sequence joins TRBV27 and TRBJ1-6, with TRBD1 matching 9 bases. J was trimmed by 10 bases and V by 1 base; bases with no gene match: 2. Per the germline V gene, CDR1 is MNHEY and CDR2 is SMNVEV (reference sequence). The length of the CDR3 is 14 residues. CDR3 nucleotide sequence: TGTGCCAGCAGTTTATGGGACAGGGAATCACCCCTCCACTTT. Its translation is CASSLWDRESPLHF.

The gene calls are TRBV7-9 and TRBJ2-5; the match to TRBD2 covers 9 bases. Looked up from germline, CDR1 is SEHNR and CDR2 is FQNEAQ (reference sequence). The CDR3 contains 15 residues. V was clipped by 2 bases and J by 5 bases; unmatched bases: 6. CDR3 DNA sequence: TGTGCCAGCAGCTTACTCGCGGGGGGGTCGGAGACCCAGTACTTC. Translation: CASSLLAGGSETQYF.

This clone was seen once. The CDR3 sequence: CASSRGRTGELFF. CDR3 coding DNA: TGTGCCAGCAGCAGGGGTCGGACCGGGGAGCTGTTTTTT. This chain links TRBV6-5 with TRBJ2-2; TRBD1 is a possible D gene (6 bases). Trimming removed 6 bases at V and 5 bases at J, with 10 bases between. From germline, CDR1 is MNHEY and CDR2 SVGAGI. CDR3 length: 13 amino acids.

The V gene is TRBV5-1, the J gene TRBJ2-1; a possible D gene is TRBD2 (6 bases). Germline loops: CDR1 SGHRS, CDR2 YFSETQ. The V end lost 4 bases, the J end lost 1 base, and 12 bases lay between the germline ends. The CDR3 is 15 amino acids. In nucleotides, the CDR3 is TGCGCCAGCAGCCAGACTAGTGCGTCCTACAATGAGCAGTTCTTC. This codes for CASSQTSASYNEQFF.

The J gene is TRBJ1-3, the V gene TRBV3-1 (or the pseudogene TRBV3-2); possible D gene TRBD1, 5 bases. Between the trimmed V and J ends, which lost 0 bases and 4 bases, there was a span of 13 bases. The CDR3 runs to 16 residues. CDR1 is LGHDT, CDR2 YNNKEL, per germline (reference sequence). The CDR3 region has the DNA TGTGCCAGCAGCCAAGATCCCGGGGGAAGAGGAAACACCATATATTTT. It codes for CASSQDPGGRGNTIYF.

This chain connects TRBV18 to TRBJ2-2, with 9 bases matching TRBD1. V gave up 3 bases and J gave up 4 bases; unmatched junction bases: 9. This CDR3 contains 17 residues. Germline CDR1 reads KGHSH; CDR2 reads LQKENI. CDR3 region: CASSPKGQGSGTGELFF. The CDR3, as DNA: TGTGCCAGCTCACCGAAGGGACAGGGCTCAGGCACCGGGGAGCTGTTTTTT.

This chain connects TRBV10-3 to TRBJ1-1; D might be TRBD1 (6 bases). The CDR3 has 14 residues. From germline, CDR1 is ENHRY and CDR2 SYGVKD. Trimming left V 2 bases short and J 6 bases short, with 13 bases between. The CDR3 here is CAISEIQGRAEAFF. The CDR3 region has the DNA TGTGCCATCAGTGAGATACAGGGAAGGGCTGAAGCTTTCTTT.

This sequence joins TRBV5-1 and TRBJ2-6; 8 positions agree with TRBD1. The CDR3 totals 17 residues. The trim removed 4 bases at V and 0 bases at J, leaving 6 bases unmatched. Germline-derived CDR1 and CDR2 are SGHRS and YFSETQ. In DNA form, the CDR3 reads TGCGCCAGCAGCAACGGACAGGGCCTCTCTGGGGCCAACGTCCTGACTTTC. Protein sequence: CASSNGQGLSGANVLTF.

The chain uses TRBV6-5 and TRBJ2-1; a possible D gene is TRBD1 (6 bases). V lost 8 bases, J lost 2 bases, and 10 bases lay in between. The germline CDR1 and CDR2 sequences are MNHEY and SVGAGI. CDR3 length: 13 residues. The CDR3 nucleotides are TGTGCCAGCTCGGGACAACCCTACAATGAGCAGTTCTTC. Protein product: CASSGQPYNEQFF.

The J gene is TRBJ2-5, the V gene TRBV6-5, with 11 bases fitting TRBD1. The CDR3 contains 15 residues. V lost 0 bases and J lost 4; bases outside the gene matches: 1. CDR1 and CDR2 (germline): MNHEY, SVGAGI. CDR3 nucleotides: TGTGCCAGCAGTTACTCCGGGACAGGGGGAGAGACCCAGTACTTC. Residues: CASSYSGTGGETQYF.

The genes are TRBV15 and TRBJ1-1; no definite D call. V shed 5 bases and J shed 4 bases, with 11 bases lying between them. This CDR3 comprises 13 residues. The germline gives CDR1 LNHNV, CDR2 YYDKDF (reference sequence). CDR3 in amino acids: CATSPREGTEAFF. Written as DNA, the CDR3 is TGTGCCACCAGCCCGCGGGAGGGCACTGAAGCTTTCTTT. Full variable domain (outside the CDR3, taken from reference TRBV15 and TRBJ1-1): DAMVIQNPRYQVTQFGKPVTLSCSQTLNHNVMYWYQQKSSQAPKLLFHYYDKDFNNEADTPDNFQSRRPNTSFCFLDIRSPGLGDTAMYLCATSPREGTEAFFGQGTRLTVV.

The chain combines TRBV6-5 with TRBJ1-4; a weak D match, TRBD1 (5 bases). Germline lookup yields CDR1 MNHEY and CDR2 SVGAGI. Trimming shortened V by 2 bases and J by 5 bases, and 12 bases separated the two germline ends. The CDR3 has 15 residues. The CDR3 DNA is TGTGCCAGCAGTTACGTCGGGGGGGTAAATGAAAAACTGTTTTTT. Protein product: CASSYVGGVNEKLFF.

V gene TRBV6-5 combines with J gene TRBJ1-2; D uncertain. The length of the CDR3 is 13 residues. Germline CDR1 reads MNHEY; CDR2 reads SVGAGI. V lost 1 base, J lost 3 bases, and 6 bases lay in between. Written as DNA, the CDR3 is TGTGCCAGCAGTTACTGGCAGGACTATGGCTACACCTTC. As protein: CASSYWQDYGYTF.

The chain couples TRBV11-2 to TRBJ1-3; D is ambiguous. CDR3 size: 14 residues. The V gene's germline CDR1 is SGHAT and CDR2 FQNNGV. The ends were cut back, 8 bases at V and 0 bases at J, with 11 bases in the middle. CDR3 coding DNA: TGTGCCAGCTCATCGGGGATCTCTGGAAACACCATATATTTT. Amino acids: CASSSGISGNTIYF.

This chain connects TRBV4-1 to TRBJ1-2; 9 bases align to TRBD1. This CDR3 is 14 amino acids long. Germline CDR1 reads MGHRA; CDR2 reads YSYEKL. The V and J ends lost 4 bases and 3 bases, in that order; junction bases with no gene match: 3. CDR3 DNA sequence: TGCGCCAGCAGCCTACAGGGGGCAGACTATGGCTACACCTTC. Its protein product is CASSLQGADYGYTF.

This chain connects TRBV11-3 to TRBJ2-2, with TRBD1 matching over 10 bases. Looked up from germline, CDR1 is SGHNT and CDR2 is YENEEA. The trim removed 3 bases at V and 4 bases at J, leaving 5 bases unmatched. The CDR3 has 16 amino acids. The CDR3 loop reads CASSLGQGKTTGELFF. The CDR3 DNA is TGTGCCAGCAGCTTGGGACAGGGGAAGACCACCGGGGAGCTGTTTTTT.

This rearrangement joins TRBV7-6 to TRBJ2-3; TRBD2 might be the D (5 bases). The V gene's germline CDR1 is SGHVS and CDR2 FNYEAQ. CDR3 length: 16 residues. V lost 11 bases and J lost 0, with 21 bases in between. As DNA, the CDR3 is TGTGCCGCATACCCCCCAGCGGAGCTTAGCACAGATACGCAGTATTTT. This codes for CAAYPPAELSTDTQYF. Complete variable domain (other parts from reference TRBV7-6 and TRBJ2-3): GAGVSQSPRYKVTKRGQDVALRCDPISGHVSLYWYRQALGQGPEFLTYFNYEAQQDKSGLPNDRFSAERPEGSISTLTIQRTEQRDSAMYRCAAYPPAELSTDTQYFGPGTRLTVL.

The sample holds many counts of this clone. The chain uses TRBV6-4 and TRBJ1-2; TRBD1 matches 10 bases. Germline lookup yields CDR1 MRHNA and CDR2 SNTAGT. The CDR3 has 15 residues. V was pared by 0 bases and J by 3 bases, with 1 base of the junction left unmatched. CDR3 nucleotide sequence: TGTGCCAGCAGTGACTCGGACAGGGGGGACTATGGCTACACCTTC. This encodes CASSDSDRGDYGYTF.

The genes are TRBV28 and TRBJ2-1; the D gene is possibly TRBD1 (6 bases). The germline V gene has CDR1 MDHEN and CDR2 SYDVKM. This CDR3 is 15 amino acids long. Trimming took 5 bases from V and 3 from J, leaving 14 bases between them. CDR3 protein: CASSTTGFYYNEQFF. The CDR3 region has the DNA TGTGCCAGCAGTACTACAGGGTTTTACTACAATGAGCAGTTCTTC.

The rearrangement joins TRBV5-1 to TRBJ1-1, with D possibly matching TRBD1 (5 bases). The CDR3 sequence is 15 residues long. The ends were cut back, 3 bases at V and 4 bases at J, with 16 bases in the middle. The germline V gene has CDR1 SGHRS and CDR2 YFSETQ. The DNA of the CDR3 is TGCGCCAGCAGCTCTCAGACAGTTGGTGGCACTGAAGCTTTCTTT. Its translation: CASSSQTVGGTEAFF. Full variable domain (outside the CDR3, taken from reference TRBV5-1 and TRBJ1-1): KAGVTQTPRYLIKTRGQQVTLSCSPISGHRSVSWYQQTPGQGLQFLFEYFSETQRNKGNFPGRFSGRQFSNSRSEMNVSTLELGDSALYLCASSSQTVGGTEAFFGQGTRLTVV.

The chain employs TRBV9 and TRBJ2-3, with TRBD2 as a possible D gene (6 bases). CDR3 length: 15 amino acids. Trimming took 1 base from V and 3 from J, leaving 12 bases between them. Germline-derived CDR1 and CDR2 are SGDLS and YYNGEE. This CDR3 is CASSVLPGGTDTQYF. CDR3 in DNA: TGTGCCAGCAGCGTATTACCTGGGGGGACAGATACGCAGTATTTT. The whole variable domain, remainder taken from reference TRBV9 and TRBJ2-3, is DSGVTQTPKHLITATGQRVTLRCSPRSGDLSVYWYQQSLDQGLQFLIQYYNGEERAKGNILERFSAQQFPDLHSELNLSSLELGDSALYFCASSVLPGGTDTQYFGPGTRLTVL.

This chain's CDR3 is CSVMTQGNTEAFF. The DNA of the CDR3 is TGCAGCGTGATGACACAGGGGAACACTGAAGCTTTCTTT. This chain links TRBV29-1 with TRBJ1-1; D perhaps matches TRBD1 (6 bases). Trimming pared 6 bases from V and 1 base from J, leaving 12 bases between. The CDR3 loop spans 13 amino acids. Germline CDR1 SQVTM, CDR2 ANQGSEA.

V usage is TRBV27 and J usage is TRBJ2-1; a possible D gene is TRBD2 (5 bases). This CDR3 is built from 17 residues. The germline V gene encodes CDR1 MNHEY and CDR2 SMNVEV (reference sequence). Trimming removed 6 bases from V and 0 bases from J, with 18 bases in between. The chain's CDR3 is CASSTEVGLSSYNEQFF. DNA for the CDR3: TGTGCCAGCAGCACAGAAGTAGGACTGAGCTCCTACAATGAGCAGTTCTTC.

This clone has a handful of counts. The V and J genes are TRBV7-3 and TRBJ1-4; D call uncertain. The germline V gene encodes CDR1 SGHTA and CDR2 FQGTGA. The V and J ends lost 5 bases and 5 bases respectively, with 12 bases between them. The CDR3 is 14 residues long. The DNA for the CDR3 is TGTGCCAGCAGCCTCCCTCGAGCAAATGAAAAACTGTTTTTT. Protein sequence: CASSLPRANEKLFF.

The count of this clone is one. The chain joins TRBV12-3 or TRBV12-4 to TRBJ2-5; 7 bases line up with TRBD2. The V and J ends lost 10 bases and 1 base, in that order; junction bases with no gene match: 3. The CDR3 spans 12 residues. The CDR3 sequence: CATGLTQETQYF. CDR3 bases: TGTGCCACGGGACTAACCCAAGAGACCCAGTACTTC.

The chain links TRBV4-1 to TRBJ2-3, with D perhaps TRBD2 (5 bases). CDR1 is MGHRA and CDR2 is YSYEKL in the germline V gene. V lost 0 bases, J lost 0 bases, and 13 bases lay in between. The CDR3 has 17 residues. The CDR3 loop reads CASSQDGLTLSTDTQYF. The CDR3 DNA sequence: TGCGCCAGCAGCCAAGATGGACTGACCTTGAGCACAGATACGCAGTATTTT.